This section outlines one T cell receptor (beta chain) sequence together with its context. Its antigen is unknown. It has no much larger one-base neighbor in the sample; base qualities were not kept. This sample was included in a study of blood T cells in healthy people across ages (dated by TCRdb to 2014 to 2015). In the study overall: Template switching captured roughly one uniquely barcoded TCR beta cDNA molecule per two T cells in model experiments. To avoid experimental bias, donors of different ages were distributed randomly across sequencing lanes. For two donors (one aged 18 to 29 and one aged 80 or older), the study analyzed two additional independent replicas of 1 million unique cDNA reads from the same blood draw. The donors were divided into four age groups: young (average about 15 years), middle-aged (about 41), aged (approximately 62) and long-lived (more than 75). Age-related changes in TCR beta repertoire diversity were measured in the study by deep sequencing normalized with unique cDNA molecular identifiers.

V loses 1 base, J loses 2 bases, and the germline ends lie 6 bases apart. Via the germline V gene (reference sequence), CDR1 is GTSNPN and CDR2 SVGIG. The CDR3 spans 12 residues, from the cysteine through the phenylalanine. Only CDR3 DNA is held: 36 bases, read in frame from base 1. Systemically healthy Caucasian individuals from Russia, 39 in total and aged about 6 to 90 years, were included as donors. Approximately 9.3 milliliters of peripheral blood were drawn from each donor into EDTA-treated Vacutainer tubes. PBMCs were isolated by Ficoll-Paque density-gradient centrifugation, with at least 7 million obtained per sample. Trizol reagent was used to extract total RNA from the PBMCs, yielding at least 5.5 micrograms per sample. The percentages of naive CD45RAhigh/CD27high T cells were determined by flow cytometry on a PBMC aliquot from every donor. Library construction relied on 5' RACE. The run used an Illumina HiSeq 2500. A second PCR of roughly 6 to 12 cycles was performed with a sample-barcoded 5' primer and a J-beta primer mix. Each TCR beta cDNA molecule received a unique molecular identifier from a template-switch 5' adaptor carrying 12 random nucleotides. Each sample yielded at least 2.5 million CDR3-containing paired-end reads. First-strand cDNA synthesis was performed from all RNA using the Mint cDNA synthesis kit, with priming by a TRBC-specific oligonucleotide. After uracil-DNA glycosylase treatment, a first 18-cycle PCR used universal primers M1SS and BC2_uni_R on all cDNA. For the original study's pipeline: Each sample was normalized by randomly selecting 1 million high-quality reads, each carrying a distinct molecular identifier. Reads sharing molecular identifiers were discarded rather than binned into consensus sequences. MiTCR, run with a Q25 quality threshold and the strictest error-elimination algorithm, handled CDR3 identification, clonotype clustering and error correction. A nonparametric unseen species model with Euler transformation was used to estimate a lower bound on total TCR beta diversity. TCRdb passed the public sequencing reads through fastp at Q25 and MiXCR, retaining productive beta sequences. Entries are consolidated by CDR3 protein sequence, retaining the most common genes and DNA. None of the V and J calls come from the authors' own analysis; TCRdb made them. Here the sample has more than 1.4 million distinct CDR3 sequences; roughly 45% occur a single time. Together, the top ten hold roughly 7.7% of the sample.

Study-wide findings and limitations: The long-lived group showed more naive CD4+ T cells, fewer expanded clones and increased TCR diversity than the aged group, suggesting age selection. Observed TCR beta diversity correlated strongly with the percentage of naive T cells measured by flow cytometry. As age increased, observed TCR beta diversity per million T cells dropped in a roughly linear way, and a significant reduction was already evident by age roughly 40. Estimates of total diversity from one million sequenced T cells were regarded as lower bounds and underestimates. The CMV infection status of donors was not known, potentially confounding age-related changes in expanded clonotypes. Since profiling was done on bulk unsorted PBMCs, naive and antigen-experienced compartments could not be conclusively compared.

Recombination linked TRBV30 to TRBJ2-7; a weak D assignment points to TRBD1 (6 bases agree). The TCR sequence derives from a woman between 18 and 30 years old in good health. The specimen was blood. For the CDR3, the sequence is CAWSDRAYEQYF. The nucleotides read TGTGCCTGGAGTGACAGGGCCTACGAGCAGTACTTC.